This T cell receptor (beta chain) originates from a study of shared clonotypes between healthy human individuals. Every donor was a Caucasian adult from Nashville, Tennessee. Germline CDR1 and CDR2: SGHAT and FQNNGV. With 5 bases removed from V and 4 bases from J, the gap between germline ends came to 15 bases. This CDR3 is built from 14 residues. Assay used: immunoSEQ multiplex PCR; TCRdb lists only in-frame clones, some missing. The sample records some 2.4 million clones, roughly 93% being singletons. Sequenced input: naive CD4+ T cells from PBMCs. The subset is: CD45RA+ positively selected. The rearrangement joins TRBV11-2 to TRBJ2-7; weak D call: TRBD1 (6 bases). The sequence came from a man aged 18 to 30 in good health. Some clones in this sample may be carry-over from other donors' samples. The CDR3 sequence is CASSLQGSPYEQYF. Written as DNA, the CDR3 is TGTGCCAGCAGCCTGCAGGGGTCCCCTTACGAGCAGTACTTC.